This T cell receptor (beta chain) appears in the sequencing data of a study of blood T cell repertoires in COVID-19. Study summary: The United States, Italy and Spain provided the acute and convalescent COVID-19 samples.

Under the authors' procedure: Nucleated cell number was recorded as an estimate derived from reference gene primer amplification. TCRdb's table, derived via immunoSEQ multiplex PCR, lists solely in-frame clones and lacks some. V and J calls and clone size come straight from that table; D and trimming were deduced from the DNA. Seen here are fewer than 300,000 clones, 80% to 95% observed once, and the top ten hold roughly 1.1%. Residents of 24 US areas, aged about 18 to 95 years, made up the participants. Two consecutive negative NP/OP PCR tests, clearance, or resolved symptoms defined Cohort 3 recovery. The receptor was derived from a woman aged 25 to 39 who had recovered from COVID-19. Sequencing was performed on PBMCs or T cells enriched from blood (not recorded which).

This CDR3 is CASSPAQGNSPLHF. CDR3 nucleotide sequence: TGTGCCAGCTCTCCGGCGCAGGGGAATTCACCCCTCCACTTT. The genes are TRBV18 and TRBJ1-6, with a weak D call TRBD1 (6 bases). The CDR3 has 14 amino acids. From germline, CDR1 is KGHSH and CDR2 LQKENI. The V and J ends lost 6 bases and 7 bases respectively, with 13 bases between them.